This TCR beta chain was found in a study of follicular helper T cells after annual influenza vaccination. Whole-study context: For some subjects, blood spans the 2013-2014, 2014-2015 and 2015-2016 annual vaccinations.

Looked up from germline, CDR1 is MNHNY and CDR2 is SVGAGI (reference sequence). V was cut by 4 bases and J by 1 base, with 11 bases left in between. The CDR3 is made up of 15 amino acids. Sequencing was performed with immunoSEQ multiplex PCR; in TCRdb, only in-frame clones are kept and a portion is missing. In the table there are about 10,000 clones, about 87% of which are singletons. Time point reported: 2015-2016 season, pre-vaccination. This TCR came from an adult who received the influenza vaccine. The sequencing used CXCR5+ CD38- circulating T follicular helper cells from blood, collected on the day of influenza vaccination. This sample's subset: circulating Tfh, non-naive CD4+CXCR5+PD-1+ (ICOS+CD38+ or ICOS-CD38-). V usage is TRBV6-6 and J usage is TRBJ1-5, with no clear D. CDR3 sequence (DNA): TGTGCCAGCAGTTTGGGGTACAGCAGCAATCAGCCCCAGCATTTT. It translates to CASSLGYSSNQPQHF.